The 10 T cell receptor beta chains listed next were all sequenced from one sample in a study of blood T cell repertoires in COVID-19 (TCRdb year 2020). Receptor libraries were prepared by the immunoSEQ multiplex PCR assay. TCRdb limited this immuneACCESS table to in-frame rearrangements with V and J called. A share of clones is missing; checked studies link under half to unresolved V genes, and the rest is unexplained. The sample contains approximately 150,000 clones, approximately 87% of them found a single time. 11% of the sample rests with the top ten. Source material: PBMCs or T cells enriched from blood (not recorded which). The receptor set was obtained from a man in his 60s who had recovered from COVID-19.

To note about this clone: At one of its ends the junction is not consistent with the germline gene, which may arise from a read error. The chain carries TRBV29-1 and TRBJ1-1, with D maybe TRBD1 (6 bases). The CDR3 is 12 amino acids. Germline assignment: CDR1 SQVTM and CDR2 ANQGSEA. The CDR3 DNA is TGCAGCGTTGAGTGGGGGCTTATCTCCCTAGCTTTT. Translated, it gives CSVEWGLISLAF.

V and J are TRBV11-3 and TRBJ2-2; 7 bases align to TRBD1. Germline-derived CDR1 and CDR2 are SGHNT and YENEEA. CDR3 length equals 17 residues. The ends lost 1 base at V and 3 bases at J; junction bases unmatched: 8. The CDR3, as DNA: TGTGCCAGCAGCTTAGGCGAGACAGGGTACGACACCGGGGAGCTGTTTTTT. It is translated as CASSLGETGYDTGELFF.

The V gene is TRBV12-3 or TRBV12-4, the J gene TRBJ2-7, with a possible D match to TRBD2 (5 bases). This CDR3 is 12 amino acids long. V lost 2 bases, J lost 9 bases, and 11 bases lay in between. The CDR3 here is CASSLLGDGQYF. The CDR3, as DNA: TGTGCCAGCAGTTTATTGGGAGACGGGCAGTACTTC.

This clone was recorded once. The chain joins TRBV27 to TRBJ2-7; 9 nucleotides align to TRBD2. Looked up from germline, CDR1 is MNHEY and CDR2 is SMNVEV (reference sequence). This CDR3 contains 15 residues. The junction had 10 bases not matched to a gene; V was cut back by 5 bases and J by 5 bases. CDR3 protein: CASSGPSGNSDEQYF. CDR3 nucleotide sequence: TGTGCCAGCAGTGGACCTAGCGGGAATAGCGACGAGCAGTACTTC.

The rearrangement joins TRBV18 to TRBJ2-1; 7 bases match TRBD1. Losses at the gene ends were 3 bases for V and 6 bases for J; bases not matched to a gene: 5. The CDR3 runs to 14 residues. Germline V gives CDR1 KGHSH, CDR2 LQKENI. The CDR3, as DNA: TGTGCCAGCTCACCTCCAGGGGGTGGCAATGAGCAGTTCTTC. It specifies CASSPPGGGNEQFF. Combining the CDR3 with reference TRBV18 and TRBJ2-1 gives the whole variable domain NAGVMQNPRHLVRRRGQEARLRCSPMKGHSHVYWYRQLPEEGLKFMVYLQKENIIDESGMPKERFSAEFPKEGPSILRIQQVVRGDSAAYFCASSPPGGGNEQFFGPGTRLTVL.

The chain uses TRBV19 and TRBJ1-5; no reliable D call. CDR1 is LNHDA, CDR2 SQIVND, per germline (reference sequence). This CDR3 comprises 13 residues. V shed 5 bases and J shed 7 bases, with 12 bases lying between them. The CDR3 DNA reads TGTGCCAGTAGTCCCCTAGGTGGGCAGCCCCAGCATTTT. It is translated as CASSPLGGQPQHF.

This clone showed up just once. This chain links TRBV25-1 with TRBJ2-3, with 7 bases that match TRBD1. The junction had 9 bases not matched to a gene; V was cut back by 8 bases and J by 4 bases. The CDR3 is 14 amino acids. Germline V gene data show CDR1 as MGHDK and CDR2 as SYGVNS. The CDR3 DNA reads as TGTGCCAGCGCAAATAGACAGGGCTCAGATACGCAGTATTTT. Translated: CASANRQGSDTQYF.

This chain connects TRBV19 to TRBJ2-3; perhaps TRBD2 as D (6 bases). Germline loops: CDR1 LNHDA, CDR2 SQIVND (reference sequence). CDR3 length: 14 residues. Trimming stripped 4 bases from V and 4 bases from J, with 12 bases between. The DNA of the CDR3 is TGTGCCAGTAGTAGAGACGGGGAGGCAGATACGCAGTATTTT. It specifies CASSRDGEADTQYF.

The chain joins TRBV7-9 to TRBJ1-4; D not resolved. The V end lost 3 bases, the J end lost 0 bases, and 5 bases lay between the germline ends. The CDR3 consists of 14 residues. Germline assignment: CDR1 SEHNR and CDR2 FQNEAQ (reference sequence). The CDR3 nucleotides are TGTGCCAGCAGCTTTAGATCAACTAATGAAAAACTGTTTTTT. Translating it yields CASSFRSTNEKLFF. The whole variable domain, filled in from reference TRBV7-9 and TRBJ1-4, reads DTGVSQNPRHKITKRGQNVTFRCDPISEHNRLYWYRQTLGQGPEFLTYFQNEAQLEKSRLLSDRFSAERPKGSFSTLEIQRTEQGDSAMYLCASSFRSTNEKLFFGSGTQLSVL.

This clone was seen once. The rearrangement uses TRBV5-1 and TRBJ2-6; D call uncertain. The V gene's germline CDR1 is SGHRS and CDR2 YFSETQ. The V end was cut by 0 bases, the J end by 0 bases, with 7 bases between. CDR3 length: 16 amino acids. In DNA, the CDR3 is TGCGCCAGCAGCTTGGATAGAAACTCTGGGGCCAACGTCCTGACTTTC. It codes for CASSLDRNSGANVLTF. Combining the CDR3 with reference TRBV5-1 and TRBJ2-6 gives the whole variable domain KAGVTQTPRYLIKTRGQQVTLSCSPISGHRSVSWYQQTPGQGLQFLFEYFSETQRNKGNFPGRFSGRQFSNSRSEMNVSTLELGDSALYLCASSLDRNSGANVLTFGAGSRLTVL.